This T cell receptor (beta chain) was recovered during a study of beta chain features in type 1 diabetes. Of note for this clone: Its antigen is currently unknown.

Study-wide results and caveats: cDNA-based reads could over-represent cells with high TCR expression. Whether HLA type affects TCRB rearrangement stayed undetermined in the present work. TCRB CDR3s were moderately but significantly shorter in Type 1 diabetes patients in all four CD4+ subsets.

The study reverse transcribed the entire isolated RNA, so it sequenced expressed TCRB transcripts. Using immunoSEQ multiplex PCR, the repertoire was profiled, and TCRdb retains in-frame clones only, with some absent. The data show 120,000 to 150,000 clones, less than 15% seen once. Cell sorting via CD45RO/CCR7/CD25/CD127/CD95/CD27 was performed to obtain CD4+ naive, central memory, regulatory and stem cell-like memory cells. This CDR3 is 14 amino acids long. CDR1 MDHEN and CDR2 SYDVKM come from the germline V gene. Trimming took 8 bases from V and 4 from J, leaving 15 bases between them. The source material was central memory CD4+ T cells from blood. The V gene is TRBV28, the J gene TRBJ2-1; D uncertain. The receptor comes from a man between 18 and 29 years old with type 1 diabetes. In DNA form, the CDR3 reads TGTGCCAGCGTCGGGCAGACAATTTACAATGAGCAGTTCTTC. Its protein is CASVGQTIYNEQFF.